This TCR beta chain was captured in a study of naive and memory T cell subsets. Study-wide points: TCR transcript changes with activation or differentiation may affect this RNA method.

This clonotype was detected only a few times. Its specificity is not known. Amplification of ligated cDNA took four PCR rounds with SP2 and nested alpha and beta constant primers. One entry per CDR3 protein, called by TCRdb with MiXCR from the 5' RACE reads. The sample lists about 62,000 distinct CDR3 sequences; 7% to 8% were seen once. This CDR3 has 13 residues. Germline V gives CDR1 SGHNT, CDR2 YENEEA. V lost 0 bases, J lost 6 bases, and 7 bases lay in between. An oligonucleotide containing a UMI was ligated to the 3' end of TCR cDNA. Whole-blood samples were 2 to 3 ml of peripheral blood from healthy adult volunteers.

The V and J genes are TRBV11-3 and TRBJ2-3, with D hard to call. This receptor was obtained from a female donor in good health. In DNA form, the CDR3 reads TGTGCCAGCAGCTTAGAAAGTCCTGATACGCAGTATTTT. Protein sequence: CASSLESPDTQYF. The full variable domain, rest sourced from reference TRBV11-3 and TRBJ2-3, is EAGVVQSPRYKIIEKKQPVAFWCNPISGHNTLYWYLQNLGQGPELLIRYENEEAVDDSQLPKDRFSAERLKGVDSTLKIQPAELGDSAVYLCASSLESPDTQYFGPGTRLTVL.